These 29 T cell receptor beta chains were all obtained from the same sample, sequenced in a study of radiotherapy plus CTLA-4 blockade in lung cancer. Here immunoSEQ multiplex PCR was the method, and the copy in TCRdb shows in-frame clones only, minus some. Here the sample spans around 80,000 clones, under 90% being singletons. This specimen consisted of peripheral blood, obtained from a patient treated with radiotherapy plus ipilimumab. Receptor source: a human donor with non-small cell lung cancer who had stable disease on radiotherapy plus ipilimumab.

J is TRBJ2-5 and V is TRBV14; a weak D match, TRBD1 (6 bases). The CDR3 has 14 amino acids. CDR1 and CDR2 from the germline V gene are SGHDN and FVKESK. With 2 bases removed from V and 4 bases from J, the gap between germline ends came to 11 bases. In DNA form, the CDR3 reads TGTGCCAGCAGCCAACAGGGGTCCAGAGAGACCCAGTACTTC. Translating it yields CASSQQGSRETQYF.

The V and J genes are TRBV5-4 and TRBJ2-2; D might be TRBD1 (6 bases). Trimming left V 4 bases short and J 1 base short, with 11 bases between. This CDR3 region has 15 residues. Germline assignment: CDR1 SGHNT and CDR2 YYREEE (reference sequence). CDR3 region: CASSAGQKNTGELFF. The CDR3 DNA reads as TGTGCCAGCAGCGCCGGACAGAAGAACACCGGGGAGCTGTTTTTT. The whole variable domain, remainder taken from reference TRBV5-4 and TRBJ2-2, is ETGVTQSPTHLIKTRGQQVTLRCSSQSGHNTVSWYQQALGQGPQFIFQYYREEENGRGNFPPRFSGLQFPNYSSELNVNALELDDSALYLCASSAGQKNTGELFFGEGSRLTVL.

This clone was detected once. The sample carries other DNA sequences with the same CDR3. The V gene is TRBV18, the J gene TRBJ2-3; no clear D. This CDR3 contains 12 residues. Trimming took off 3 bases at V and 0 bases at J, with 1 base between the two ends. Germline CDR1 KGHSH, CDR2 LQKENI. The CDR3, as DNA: TGTGCCAGCTCACCGAGCACAGATACGCAGTATTTT. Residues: CASSPSTDTQYF.

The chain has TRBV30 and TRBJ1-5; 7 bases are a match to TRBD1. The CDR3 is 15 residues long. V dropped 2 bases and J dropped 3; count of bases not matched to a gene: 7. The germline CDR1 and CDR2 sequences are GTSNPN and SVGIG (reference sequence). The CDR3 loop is CAWSFPDRINQPQHF. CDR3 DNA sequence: TGTGCCTGGAGTTTCCCGGACAGGATCAATCAGCCCCAGCATTTT.

CDR3 loop: CASSFWEKLFF. CDR3 sequence (DNA): TGTGCCAGCAGCTTCTGGGAAAAACTGTTTTTT. The chain joins TRBV2 to TRBJ1-4, with unresolved D. CDR3 size: 11 residues. V lost 6 bases and J lost 8, with 7 bases in between. Germline V gene lookup returns CDR1 SNHLY and CDR2 FYNNEI.

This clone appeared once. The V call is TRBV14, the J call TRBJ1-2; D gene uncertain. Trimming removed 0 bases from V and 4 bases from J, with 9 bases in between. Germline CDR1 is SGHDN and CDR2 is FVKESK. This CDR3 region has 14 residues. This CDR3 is CASSQDLSGYGYTF. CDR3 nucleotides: TGTGCCAGCAGCCAAGATCTTTCTGGCTATGGCTACACCTTC.

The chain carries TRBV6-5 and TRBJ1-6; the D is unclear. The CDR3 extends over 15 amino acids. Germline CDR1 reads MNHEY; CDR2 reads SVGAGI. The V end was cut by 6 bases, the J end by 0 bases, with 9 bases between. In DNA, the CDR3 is TGTGCCAGCAGATCAGAGGCCTCCTATAATTCACCCCTCCACTTT. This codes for CASRSEASYNSPLHF.

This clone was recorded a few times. The CDR3 nucleotides read TGCGCCAGCAGTGCTACAGGGGGCGAGGGTTCACCCCTCCACTTT. As protein: CASSATGGEGSPLHF. The rearrangement uses TRBV10-2 and TRBJ1-6; 9 nucleotides line up with TRBD1. V lost 4 bases to trimming and J lost 9 bases; unmatched junction nucleotides: 7. This CDR3 has 15 amino acids. CDR1 and CDR2 from the germline V gene are WSHSY and SAAADI.

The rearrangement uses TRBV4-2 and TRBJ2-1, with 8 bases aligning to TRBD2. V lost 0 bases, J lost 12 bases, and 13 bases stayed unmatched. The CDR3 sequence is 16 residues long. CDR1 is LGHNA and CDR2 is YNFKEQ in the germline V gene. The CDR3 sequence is CASSQEVSGSSGRQFF. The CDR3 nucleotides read TGTGCCAGCAGCCAAGAGGTCAGCGGGAGTAGTGGGCGGCAGTTCTTC.

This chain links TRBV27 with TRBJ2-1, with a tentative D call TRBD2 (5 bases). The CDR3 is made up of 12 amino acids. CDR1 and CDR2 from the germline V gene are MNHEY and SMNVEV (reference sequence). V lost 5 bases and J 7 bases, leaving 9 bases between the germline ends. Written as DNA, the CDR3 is TGTGCCAGCAGTACTAGTTTTAATGAGCAGTTCTTC. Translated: CASSTSFNEQFF.

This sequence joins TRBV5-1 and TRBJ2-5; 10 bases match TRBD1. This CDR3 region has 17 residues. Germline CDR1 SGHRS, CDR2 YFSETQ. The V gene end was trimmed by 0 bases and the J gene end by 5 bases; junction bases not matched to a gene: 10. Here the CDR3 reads CASSLDGGGTGAETQYF. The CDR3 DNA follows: TGCGCCAGCAGCTTGGACGGTGGAGGGACAGGGGCGGAGACCCAGTACTTC.

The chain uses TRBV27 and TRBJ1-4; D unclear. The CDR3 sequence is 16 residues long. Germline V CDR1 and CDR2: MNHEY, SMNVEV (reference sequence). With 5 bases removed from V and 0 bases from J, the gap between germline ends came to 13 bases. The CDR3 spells CASSARAKTTNEKLFF. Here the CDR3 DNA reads TGTGCCAGCAGTGCCCGGGCTAAAACAACTAATGAAAAACTGTTTTTT.

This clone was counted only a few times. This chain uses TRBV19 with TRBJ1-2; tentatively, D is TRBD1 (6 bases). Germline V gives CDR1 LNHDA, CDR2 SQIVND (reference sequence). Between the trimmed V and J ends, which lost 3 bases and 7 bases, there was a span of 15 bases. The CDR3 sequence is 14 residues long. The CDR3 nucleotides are TGTGCCAGTAGTATCAATTACAGGGACTCTGGCTACACCTTC. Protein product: CASSINYRDSGYTF.

CDR3 protein: CASSLGQAGVDTQYF. The CDR3 DNA is TGTGCCAGCAGCTTAGGACAGGCGGGGGTGGATACGCAGTATTTT. The V call is TRBV11-3, the J call TRBJ2-3; D is perhaps TRBD2 (7 bases). V gave up 1 base and J gave up 6 bases, with 14 bases separating them. The CDR3 has 15 amino acids. CDR1 and CDR2 (germline): SGHNT, YENEEA.

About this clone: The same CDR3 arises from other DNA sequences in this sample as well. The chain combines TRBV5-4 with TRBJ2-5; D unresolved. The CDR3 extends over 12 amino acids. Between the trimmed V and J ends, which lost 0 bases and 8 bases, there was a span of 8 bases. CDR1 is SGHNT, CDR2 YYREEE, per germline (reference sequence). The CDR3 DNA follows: TGTGCCAGCAGCTTGGCCAAGAGTACCCAGTACTTC. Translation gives CASSLAKSTQYF.

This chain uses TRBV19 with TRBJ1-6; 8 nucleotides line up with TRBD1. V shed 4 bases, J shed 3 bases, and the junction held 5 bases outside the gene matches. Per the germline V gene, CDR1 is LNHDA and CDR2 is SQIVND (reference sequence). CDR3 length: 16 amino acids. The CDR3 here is CASSTGTGRYNSPLHF. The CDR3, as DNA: TGTGCCAGTAGTACCGGGACAGGCCGCTATAATTCACCCCTCCACTTT.

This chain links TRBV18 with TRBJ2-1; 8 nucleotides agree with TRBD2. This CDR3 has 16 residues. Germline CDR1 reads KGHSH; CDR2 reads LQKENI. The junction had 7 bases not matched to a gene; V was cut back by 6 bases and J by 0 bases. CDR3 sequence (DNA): TGTGCCAGCTCTGTTAGCGGGACCCGCTCCTACAATGAGCAGTTCTTC. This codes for CASSVSGTRSYNEQFF.

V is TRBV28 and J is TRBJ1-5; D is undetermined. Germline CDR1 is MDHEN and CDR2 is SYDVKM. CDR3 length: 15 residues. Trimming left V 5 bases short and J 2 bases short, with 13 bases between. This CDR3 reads CASSIPEGGNQPQHF. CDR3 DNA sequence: TGTGCCAGCAGTATCCCTGAGGGTGGCAATCAGCCCCAGCATTTT.

DNA of the CDR3: TGTGCCAGCAGCAACCAGGGTTGCACCATATATTTT. It is translated as CASSNQGCTIYF. V is TRBV21-1 and J is TRBJ1-3; the table's D call, TRBD1, was not checked against the DNA. TRBV21-1 is flagged as a pseudogene. CDR3 length equals 12 residues.

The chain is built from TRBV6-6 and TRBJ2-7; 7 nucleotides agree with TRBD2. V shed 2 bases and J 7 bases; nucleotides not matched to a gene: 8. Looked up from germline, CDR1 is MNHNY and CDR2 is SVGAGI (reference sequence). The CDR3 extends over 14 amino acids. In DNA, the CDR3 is TGTGCCAGCAGTTACGGCAGGGCGGGGGATGAGCAGTACTTC. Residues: CASSYGRAGDEQYF.

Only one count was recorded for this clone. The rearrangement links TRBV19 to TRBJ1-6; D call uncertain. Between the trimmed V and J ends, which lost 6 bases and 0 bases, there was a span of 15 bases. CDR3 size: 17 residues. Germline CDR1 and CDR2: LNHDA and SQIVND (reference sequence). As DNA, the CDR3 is TGTGCCAGTAGCCCTCCGGTCAGAAGCTCCTATAATTCACCCCTCCACTTT. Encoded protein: CASSPPVRSSYNSPLHF.

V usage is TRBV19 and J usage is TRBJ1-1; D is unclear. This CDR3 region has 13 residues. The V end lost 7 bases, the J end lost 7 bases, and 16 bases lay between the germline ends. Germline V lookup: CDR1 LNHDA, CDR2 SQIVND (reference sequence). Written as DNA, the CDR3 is TGTGCCAGTATTGCACGCCCTATGGATGAAGCTTTCTTT. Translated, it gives CASIARPMDEAFF.

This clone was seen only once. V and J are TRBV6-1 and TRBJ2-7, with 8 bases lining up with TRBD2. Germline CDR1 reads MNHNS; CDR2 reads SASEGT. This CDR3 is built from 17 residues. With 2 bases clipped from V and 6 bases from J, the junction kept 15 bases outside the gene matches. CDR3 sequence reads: CASSETPSGTRGREQYF. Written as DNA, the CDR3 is TGTGCCAGCAGTGAAACTCCCTCCGGGACTAGAGGTCGCGAGCAGTACTTC.

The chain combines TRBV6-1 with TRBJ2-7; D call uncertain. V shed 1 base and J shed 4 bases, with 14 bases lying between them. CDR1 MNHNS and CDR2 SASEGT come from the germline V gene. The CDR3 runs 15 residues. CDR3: CASSEGQRQSYEQYF. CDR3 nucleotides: TGTGCCAGCAGTGAAGGGCAACGGCAATCGTACGAGCAGTACTTC.

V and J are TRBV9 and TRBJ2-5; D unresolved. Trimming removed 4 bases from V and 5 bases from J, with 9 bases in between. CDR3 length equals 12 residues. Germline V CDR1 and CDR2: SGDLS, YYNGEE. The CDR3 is CASSPHGETQYF. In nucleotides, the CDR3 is TGTGCCAGCAGCCCCCACGGGGAGACCCAGTACTTC.

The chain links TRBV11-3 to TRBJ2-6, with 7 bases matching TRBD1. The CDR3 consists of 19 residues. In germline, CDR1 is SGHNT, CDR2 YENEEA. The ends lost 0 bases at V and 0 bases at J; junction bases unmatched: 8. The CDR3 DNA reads TGTGCCAGCAGCTTAGATCCGAGACAGGGATACTCTGGGGCCAACGTCCTGACTTTC. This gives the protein CASSLDPRQGYSGANVLTF.

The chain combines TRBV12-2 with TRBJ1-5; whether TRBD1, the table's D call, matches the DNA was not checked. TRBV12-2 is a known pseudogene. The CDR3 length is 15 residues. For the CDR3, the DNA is TGTGCAAGTCGCTTCCGACAGAAGAACAATCAGCCCCAGCATTTT. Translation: CASRFRQKNNQPQHF.

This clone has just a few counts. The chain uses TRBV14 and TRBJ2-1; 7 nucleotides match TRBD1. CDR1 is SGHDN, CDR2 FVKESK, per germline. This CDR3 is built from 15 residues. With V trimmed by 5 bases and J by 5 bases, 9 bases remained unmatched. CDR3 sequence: CASSARTGTHNEQFF. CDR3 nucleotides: TGTGCCAGCAGCGCCCGGACAGGTACCCACAATGAGCAGTTCTTC. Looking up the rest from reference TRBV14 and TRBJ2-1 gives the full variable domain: EAGVTQFPSHSVIEKGQTVTLRCDPISGHDNLYWYRRVMGKEIKFLLHFVKESKQDESGMPNNRFLAERTGGTYSTLKVQPAELEDSGVYFCASSARTGTHNEQFFGPGTRLTVL.

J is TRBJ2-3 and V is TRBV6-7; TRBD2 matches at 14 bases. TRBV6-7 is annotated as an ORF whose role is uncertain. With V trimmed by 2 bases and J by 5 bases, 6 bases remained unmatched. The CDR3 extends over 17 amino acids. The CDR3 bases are TGTGCCAGCAGTTACACAAGACTAGCGGGGGGGGGAGATACGCAGTATTTT. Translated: CASSYTRLAGGGDTQYF.